The source of this T cell receptor (beta chain) is a study of cytomegalovirus exposure and HLA in healthy donors (TCRdb year 2017). About the study as a whole: According to an earlier analysis of several hundred of the donors, about 179 million T cells yielded over 100 million unique TCR beta sequences and 250 to 350 Gb of sequence data. Roughly 300 gigabases of sequencing data and around 85 million unique TCR sequences made up an early release that covered 640 HLA-typed donors. The genetic ancestry cluster associated with self-reported Caucasian donors included 81% of the roughly 400 genotyped donors. The aim of the study was to test whether cataloging public T cell receptors could identify signatures of past pathogen exposure. The study profiled the T cell repertoires of around 700 subjects by immunosequencing and related them to cytomegalovirus serostatus. In addition to the first cohort of about 650 subjects, a separate validation cohort of under 150 different subjects was used. High-throughput TCR immunosequencing, statistical association of individual TCRs with disease status, and machine learning were combined to predict cytomegalovirus infection status. To study patterns of TCR occurrence, a later analysis re-analyzed previously published TCR beta repertoires from hundreds of donors and added high-resolution HLA genotyping. The later analysis used no new phenotypic data to find candidate immune exposures, relying instead on TCR beta sequences and their occurrence across donors. An earlier analysis of several hundred of the donors applied high-throughput TCR beta sequencing to assess whether each TCR beta V gene segment acted as functional or pseudogenic. Donor age, sex, ethnicity and CMV serostatus were compiled together with the repertoire data. A later genetic analysis took genome-wide SNP genotypes for about three fifths of the roughly 670 donors and used that subset as a discovery cohort. Every repertoire in the discovery cohort had been generated on one and the same sequencing platform. Class I and class II HLA loci were covered by the typing at four-digit resolution. The number of typed donors differed by locus: roughly 629-640 for A, B, C, DRB1 and DQB1; some 500 for DQA1; roughly 600 for DPA1; and about 450 for DPB1. Roughly 5 DR-DQ haplotypes were handled as single units for association and clustering because linkage in the cohort was strong. Across about 380 genotyped donors of the cohort, an average of about 240,000 unique TCR beta nucleotide sequences per donor were sequenced, and 15% to 20% of those sequences were non-productive. Study-wide findings and limitations: A total of roughly 160 TCR beta chains were listed by the study as associated with cytomegalovirus. In a later analysis, about 17,000 TCR beta sequences were associated with specific HLA alleles at a false discovery rate of 0.05. Linkage disequilibrium might explain the correlated functional status among segregating V segments, but an unknown experimental factor could not be excluded. Compared with the approximately 600-donor mean, donors in an Asian-associated ancestry cluster had fewer N-insertions in productive TCRs, according to a later genetic analysis. A cluster of highly shared sequence variants was judged likely to represent a technical artifact of the sequencing pipeline. V-gene and J-gene trimming of TCR beta chains was associated with a missense DCLRE1C variant in a later genetic analysis, and the association was replicated in an independent cohort. In an earlier analysis of 587 of the donors, most TCR beta V segments appeared in productive rearrangements about 87% or about 30% of the time, broadly matching IMGT annotations. Compared with equally common non-associated chains, HLA-associated TCR beta chains in a later analysis were more clonally expanded and had lower generation probabilities. According to a later analysis, parvovirus B19, influenza, CMV and Epstein-Barr virus appeared linked to several top co-occurrence clusters. Most TCR sequences were observed very rarely across donors, whereas some public TCRs were present in many individuals. When HLA alleles, especially DR and DQ, strongly co-occurred, attributing TCR associations to individual alleles was difficult. The presence/absence analyses assumed that sequencing depth was roughly uniform across donors, and that assumption may not be true. Because HLA typing was missing for some donors at each locus, association tests included only the typed subset. Most CMV-associated TCR beta chains appeared to be HLA-restricted in a later analysis, and the HLA associations seemed to be driven largely by CMV exposure. Seventeen rarely observed V segments, including chromosome 9 orphons, were excluded from the earlier analysis of some 590 of the donors because counts were too low. In a later analysis, TCR association rates were found to vary across HLA loci, with the most associated TCRs seen for DRB1 alleles and the fewest for HLA-C alleles. The classifier was reported to diagnose cytomegalovirus status with high specificity and sensitivity in both the original and validation cohorts. The authors suggested that the approach could potentially be extended to other disease states and immunological phenotypes. A further reported finding was that TCR beta sequences accurately predicted the HLA-A and HLA-B alleles for most subjects in the first cohort. Three of the identified cytomegalovirus-associated TCR beta chains were confirmed in vitro to be specific for cytomegalovirus antigens. In this cohort, only TCR beta chains were sequenced, and detectable features were limited by the absence of alpha or paired-chain data. For the cohort, immune exposure information was limited to CMV serostatus. Some IMGT-functional V segments, including TRBV6-2 and TRBV6-3, could not be distinguished by the 87-base-pair reads and were therefore excluded.

Libraries came from the immunoSEQ multiplex PCR assay. A mixture of 60 forward primers for TCR Vbeta segments and 13 reverse primers for TCR Jbeta segments was used in the multiplex PCR. The CDR3 region of rearranged TCR beta genes was amplified from genomic DNA with a multiplex PCR assay. Amplified TCR beta libraries were sequenced as 87-base-pair reads on the Illumina HiSeq System. The paper's processing steps were these. A later analysis tallied roughly 80 million unique TCR beta chains across the 550 to 850 repertoires, and around 10 million of those chains were shared by two or more donors. To remove PCR and sequencing errors, raw reads were error-corrected and collapsed into unique sequences using a nearest-neighbor algorithm that merged closely related sequences. V, D and J gene segments were assigned by aligning CDR3 sequences to IMGT reference sequences. Each retained sequence needed at least a six-nucleotide match to both a V gene segment and a J gene segment. A rearrangement was called productive if the CDR3 had no stop codons and remained in frame with V and J, and every other rearrangement was called non-productive. Following IMGT convention, CDR3 was defined as the stretch from the second conserved V-encoded cysteine up to the conserved J-encoded phenylalanine. The earlier analysis of about 530 of the donors excluded any sequence lacking an unambiguous match to a single V gene segment. In an earlier analysis of 450 to 750 of the donors, a V segment was called functional when productive rearrangements were above 56.7%, and segregating when the standard deviation between donors exceeded 5%. To diagnose cytomegalovirus status from the catalog of TCR beta chain sequences, a statistical classification framework was built. A later analysis assigned V and J genes by comparing TCR nucleotide sequences with IMGT/GENE-DB human TR gene sequences. The TCRdist pipeline was used in a later analysis to assign CDR3 sequences and most-parsimonious VDJ recombination scenarios. In a later analysis, every TCR beta chain was defined by the combination of its CDR3 amino acid sequence and its V-gene family, and reads without a unique V-gene family were dropped. A later analysis removed several hundred highly shared, low-generation-probability nucleotide sequences to deal with suspected cross-contamination and a sequencing artifact. A later analysis calculated a clonal expansion index for each public chain from normalized within-repertoire ranks of inferred template counts. In a later analysis, generation probabilities were computed using a VDJ recombination model fitted to out-of-frame rearrangements, and the results were checked against IGoR. Hypergeometric tests were used in a later analysis to score TCR-TCR, TCR-HLA and TCR-CMV co-occurrence, with a repertoire-size bias correction applied to the TCR pairs. To estimate false discovery rates, a later analysis permuted the HLA or CMV assignments 20 times. A later analysis grouped co-occurring TCRs with DBSCAN, adding TCRdist sequence similarity when clustering within HLA-allele-positive subsets. Repertoires with fewer than 30,000 or more than 120,000 public chains, plus five repertoires with anomalous nucleotide sharing, were excluded from co-occurrence clustering. This is the immuneACCESS table as TCRdb keeps it, with only in-frame sequences that have V and J called. A part of the clones is gone; compared with another copy, unresolved V genes explain less than half, and the rest is unexplained. That table gives V, J and clone size, and the DNA gave D and trimming. The sample table records hundreds of thousands of clones; around 76% of these occur just once. Jointly, the top ten make up about 6.4% of the sample.

With respect to this clone: Its antigen has not been determined. There are no base qualities to consult, and no much larger clone falls within one base.

The cysteine opens and the phenylalanine closes a CDR3 of 14 amino acids. The sequence is cut down to CDR3 DNA, 42 bases in frame from base 1. CDR1 and CDR2 were assigned from the germline V gene as SGHTS and YDEGEE. V loses 5 bases at its end and J loses 5 bases; junction bases beyond the gene matches: 7. The cohort consisted of some 730 healthy bone marrow donors. All cohort members were sampled while nominally healthy, although unrecorded immune exposures were likely present. The donor was CMV seropositive and belonged to the group of more than 250 seropositive cohort members. A peripheral blood sample was collected from each donor, and TCR beta sequencing was performed on peripheral blood mononuclear cells. The Qiagen DNeasy Blood Extraction Kit was used to extract genomic DNA from the blood cell samples.

The TCR was taken from a man aged 40-55 years in good health and CMV-seropositive. The chain couples TRBV5-8 to TRBJ2-5, and 9 junctional nucleotides match TRBD1. The specimen was PBMCs. The DNA sequence is given as TGTGCCAGCAGGATCGACAGGGGGAGGGAGACCCAGTACTTC. This sequence encodes CASRIDRGRETQYF.